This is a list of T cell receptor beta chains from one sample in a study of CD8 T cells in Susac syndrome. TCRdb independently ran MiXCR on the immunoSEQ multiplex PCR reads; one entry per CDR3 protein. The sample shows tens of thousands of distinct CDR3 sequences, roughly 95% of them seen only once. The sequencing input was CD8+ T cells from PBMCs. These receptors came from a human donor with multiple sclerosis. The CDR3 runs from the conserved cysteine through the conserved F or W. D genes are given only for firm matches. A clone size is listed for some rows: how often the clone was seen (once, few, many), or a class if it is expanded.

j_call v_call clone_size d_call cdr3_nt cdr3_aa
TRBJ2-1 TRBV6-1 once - TGTGCCAGCAGTGAAGTATCGGGGGCCTCATGGGAGCAGTTCTTC CASSEVSGASWEQFF
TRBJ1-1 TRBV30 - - TGTGCCTGGGTCCCCCTTGGCACTGAAGCTTTCTTT CAWVPLGTEAFF
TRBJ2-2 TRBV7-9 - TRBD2 TGTGCCAGCAGCTTGGACGCCCGGACTAGCGGGGGCATCGGGGAGCTGTTTTTT CASSLDARTSGGIGELFF
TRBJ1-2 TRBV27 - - TGTGCCAGCAGTTTAGGTCAGGGGTATGGCTACACCTTC CASSLGQGYGYTF
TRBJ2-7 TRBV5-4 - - TGTGCCAGCAGCTCCCCCGAGACGGGCACAACCTACGAGCAGTACTTC CASSSPETGTTYEQYF
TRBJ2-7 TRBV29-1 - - TGCAGCGTTGGTCCTAGCGACTACGAGCAGTACTTC CSVGPSDYEQYF
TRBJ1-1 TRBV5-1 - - TGCGCCAGCAGCTTGCGGGGGGAGGGGAACACTGAAGCTTTCTTT CASSLRGEGNTEAFF
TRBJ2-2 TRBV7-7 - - TGTGCCAGCAGCTTAGAGGCCGGGGCCACCGGGGAGCTGTTTTTT CASSLEAGATGELFF
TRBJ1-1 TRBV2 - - TGTGCCAGCAGTGACGGGGCGTTCGGCTTGAACACTGAAGCTTTCTTT CASSDGAFGLNTEAFF
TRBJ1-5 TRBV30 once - TGTGCCTGGAGTGTATATGGGGGAATCCAGCCCCAGCATTTT CAWSVYGGIQPQHF
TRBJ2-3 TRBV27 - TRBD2 TGTGCCAGCACCCCCAGCGGGGGCCGCACAGATACGCAGTATTTT CASTPSGGRTDTQYF
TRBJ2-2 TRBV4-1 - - TGCGCCAGCAGCCCAACGGGGGGGGAGCTGTTTTTT CASSPTGGELFF
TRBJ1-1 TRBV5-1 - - TGCGCCAGCAGCTTGTCGATTGAGAGGGTGAACACTGAAGCTTTCTTT CASSLSIERVNTEAFF
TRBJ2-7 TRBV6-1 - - TGTGCCAGCGCTCTCGGCATTTACTACGAGCAGTACTTC CASALGIYYEQYF
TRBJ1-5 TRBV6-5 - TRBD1 TGTGCCAGCAGACCAGGACAGGGAGGTCAGCCCCAGCATTTT CASRPGQGGQPQHF
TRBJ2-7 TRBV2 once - TGTGCCAGCACCCGTGGAGTTTTCGGGTCCTACGAGCAGTACTTC CASTRGVFGSYEQYF